The 26 T cell receptor beta chains in this list originate from one sample, sequenced in a study of CD8 T cells in ankylosing spondylitis. From the 5' RACE reads, TCRdb called clonotypes with MiXCR, one entry per CDR3 protein. The sample lists about 320,000 distinct CDR3 sequences; roughly 10% were seen once. Sequencing input: blood, either unsorted or a sorted T cell fraction (not recorded which). Receptors were obtained from a female donor with ankylosing spondylitis or in good health (not recorded which).

The rearrangement joins TRBV10-3 to TRBJ1-1; D gene uncertain. The CDR3 loop spans 13 amino acids. Germline V gene sequence: CDR1 ENHRY, CDR2 SYGVKD. V lost 4 bases to trimming and J lost 3 bases, with 9 bases between them. As DNA, the CDR3 is TGTGCCATCAGTGGGAAAGATGACACTGAAGCTTTCTTT. Translated, it gives CAISGKDDTEAFF.

There are a few counts of this clonotype. V usage is TRBV7-8 and J usage is TRBJ2-5; TRBD2 matches 7 bases. CDR3 length equals 15 residues. The germline CDR1 and CDR2 sequences are SGHVS and FQNEAQ. The ends lost 5 bases at V and 2 bases at J; junction bases unmatched: 8. In DNA, the CDR3 is TGTGCCAGCAGCCCCAGGGACTATCTTCAAGAGACCCAGTACTTC. Protein: CASSPRDYLQETQYF. Variable domain in full (rest from reference TRBV7-8 and TRBJ2-5): GAGVSQSPRYKVAKRGQDVALRCDPISGHVSLFWYQQALGQGPEFLTYFQNEAQLDKSGLPSDRFFAERPEGSVSTLKIQRTQQEDSAVYLCASSPRDYLQETQYFGPGTRLLVL.

The rearrangement uses TRBV11-2 and TRBJ2-1, with D possibly TRBD1 on 5 matching bases. The CDR3 is 13 amino acids. The V end was cut by 3 bases, the J end by 4 bases, with 7 bases between. The germline CDR1 and CDR2 sequences are SGHAT and FQNNGV. Here the CDR3 reads CASSFRVYNEQFF. CDR3 in DNA: TGTGCCAGCAGCTTCAGGGTATACAATGAGCAGTTCTTC.

This clonotype has a count of ten or more. This chain uses TRBV10-3 with TRBJ2-1, with 7 bases matching TRBD1. V gave up 8 bases and J gave up 2 bases; unmatched junction bases: 6. CDR3 size: 14 residues. Germline CDR1 ENHRY, CDR2 SYGVKD. The CDR3 sequence: CAIGYRGAYNEQFF. The CDR3 DNA reads as TGTGCCATCGGATACAGGGGAGCCTACAATGAGCAGTTCTTC.

This clonotype was found many times. The chain carries TRBV25-1 and TRBJ2-1, with D perhaps TRBD1 (5 bases). Deletions cut 4 bases from V and 9 bases from J, with 16 bases between. CDR1 and CDR2 (germline): MGHDK, SYGVNS. The CDR3 extends over 14 amino acids. Here the CDR3 DNA reads TGTGCCAGCAGTGTCCTGGGGCAGGTGGGTGAGCAGTTCTTC. Amino acid sequence: CASSVLGQVGEQFF.

This clonotype was detected a few times. This chain connects TRBV20-1 to TRBJ2-7; 10 positions match TRBD2. Per germline, CDR1 DFQATT and CDR2 SNEGSKA (reference sequence). CDR3 length: 14 amino acids. Losses at the gene ends were 6 bases for V and 4 bases for J; bases not matched to a gene: 9. CDR3 in DNA: TGCAGTGCCAGGGGGGTAGCGGGAGGTTACGAGCAGTACTTC. Translation: CSARGVAGGYEQYF.

This clonotype has a count of ten or more. This chain uses TRBV20-1 with TRBJ2-2, with TRBD2 matching 9 bases. This CDR3 region has 14 residues. Germline V gene data show CDR1 as DFQATT and CDR2 as SNEGSKA (reference sequence). J gave up 4 bases and V 6 bases, and 6 bases lay outside the gene matches. The CDR3 DNA reads TGCAGTGCACCTCTAGCGGGGATCACCGGGGAGCTGTTTTTT. The encoded protein is CSAPLAGITGELFF.

This clonotype showed up many times. This chain links TRBV7-2 with TRBJ1-1; no definite D call. Trimming pared 1 base from V and 3 bases from J, leaving 12 bases between. Germline assignment: CDR1 SGHTA and CDR2 FQGNSA. The CDR3 totals 15 residues. The CDR3 DNA sequence: TGTGCCAGCAGCTTAGGTTTGGGCCTCGACACTGAAGCTTTCTTT. This sequence encodes CASSLGLGLDTEAFF. Complete variable domain (other parts from reference TRBV7-2 and TRBJ1-1): GAGVSQSPSNKVTEKGKDVELRCDPISGHTALYWYRQSLGQGLEFLIYFQGNSAPDKSGLPSDRFSAERTGGSVSTLTIQRTQQEDSAVYLCASSLGLGLDTEAFFGQGTRLTVV.

This clonotype was counted ten times or more. J is TRBJ2-7 and V is TRBV5-1; 11 nucleotides match TRBD2. The junction had 3 bases not matched to a gene; V was cut back by 4 bases and J by 0 bases. The length of the CDR3 is 15 residues. Germline loops: CDR1 SGHRS, CDR2 YFSETQ. The CDR3 is CASSTTSGASYEQYF. CDR3 nucleotides: TGCGCCAGCAGCACGACTAGCGGGGCCTCCTACGAGCAGTACTTC.

V is TRBV20-1 and J is TRBJ1-1, with D uncertain. There are 14 residues in the CDR3. V shed 2 bases and J shed 1 base, with 11 bases lying between them. Germline values: CDR1 DFQATT, CDR2 SNEGSKA (reference sequence). CDR3 loop: CSARSVISNTEAFF. CDR3 bases: TGCAGTGCTAGATCGGTGATTTCGAACACTGAAGCTTTCTTT.

In this sample, this clonotype turned up many times. The chain joins TRBV20-1 to TRBJ1-1; D unresolved. CDR3 size: 15 residues. Per the germline V gene, CDR1 is DFQATT and CDR2 is SNEGSKA (reference sequence). V lost 1 base to trimming and J lost 6 bases, with 18 bases between them. DNA for the CDR3: TGCAGTGCTAGAGCTCCGGGTCTGACTCTTTCTGAAGCTTTCTTT. Amino acids: CSARAPGLTLSEAFF.

In its sample, this clonotype was seen many times. The chain couples TRBV7-2 to TRBJ2-3; TRBD1 aligns across 9 bases. This CDR3 has 16 residues. With V trimmed by 3 bases and J by 4 bases, 8 bases remained unmatched. The germline gives CDR1 SGHTA, CDR2 FQGNSA. The CDR3, as DNA: TGTGCCAGCAGCTTTGCGAGAGACAGGGGGTCAGATACGCAGTATTTT. Translation: CASSFARDRGSDTQYF.

At least ten counts were recorded for this clonotype. V usage is TRBV6-4 and J usage is TRBJ2-2, with D unresolved. CDR1 MRHNA and CDR2 SNTAGT come from the germline V gene. Trimming removed 2 bases at V and 13 bases at J, with 11 bases between. This CDR3 has 12 residues. CDR3 DNA: TGTGCCAGCAGTGACGGACGTTACTCGCTGTTTTTT. It yields the protein CASSDGRYSLFF.

This clonotype was detected ten times or more. The chain links TRBV12-3 or TRBV12-4 to TRBJ2-5; TRBD2 agrees at 12 bases. V lost 5 bases, J lost 3 bases, and 7 bases stayed unmatched. This CDR3 is 16 amino acids long. CDR3 sequence (DNA): TGTGCCAGCAGTCCCCTAGCGGGAGGGCCGAAAGAGACCCAGTACTTC. Its translation is CASSPLAGGPKETQYF.

This clonotype was counted at least ten times. The rearrangement links TRBV12-3 or TRBV12-4 to TRBJ2-2; possibly TRBD1 for D (5 bases). V lost 5 bases and J lost 6, with 10 bases in between. This CDR3 spans 13 amino acids. CDR3 coding DNA: TGTGCCAGCAGTCCTCTAGGGGCCGGGGAGCTGTTTTTT. Amino acid sequence: CASSPLGAGELFF.

This clonotype was observed a few times. The V call is TRBV7-9, the J call TRBJ2-7, with 7 bases fitting TRBD1. The CDR3 loop spans 14 amino acids. Germline lookup yields CDR1 SEHNR and CDR2 FQNEAQ (reference sequence). Unmatched junction bases numbered 6, after V lost 4 bases and J lost 3 bases. The CDR3 is CASSSPGQDYEQYF. In DNA, the CDR3 is TGTGCCAGCAGCTCGCCCGGACAGGACTACGAGCAGTACTTC. Combining the CDR3 with reference TRBV7-9 and TRBJ2-7 gives the whole variable domain DTGVSQNPRHKITKRGQNVTFRCDPISEHNRLYWYRQTLGQGPEFLTYFQNEAQLEKSRLLSDRFSAERPKGSFSTLEIQRTEQGDSAMYLCASSSPGQDYEQYFGPGTRLTVT.

The sample holds many counts of this clonotype. V usage is TRBV7-9 and J usage is TRBJ2-7; D gene ambiguous. Per germline, CDR1 SEHNR and CDR2 FQNEAQ (reference sequence). The V end was cut by 1 base, the J end by 2 bases, with 9 bases between. The CDR3 runs to 14 residues. The CDR3 nucleotides read TGTGCCAGCAGCTTAGACTTACCAACCTACGAGCAGTACTTC. Protein product: CASSLDLPTYEQYF.

This clonotype was picked up many times. J is TRBJ2-1 and V is TRBV10-3, with 7 bases that match TRBD1. J was trimmed by 7 bases and V by 4 bases; bases with no gene match: 13. The CDR3 consists of 16 residues. CDR1 is ENHRY and CDR2 is SYGVKD in the germline V gene. CDR3 sequence: CAISVFHGRGTNEQFF. For the CDR3, the DNA is TGTGCCATCAGTGTATTCCATGGCAGGGGGACAAATGAGCAGTTCTTC.

This clonotype was seen repeatedly, ten times or more. The J gene is TRBJ2-1, the V gene TRBV7-2; possible D gene TRBD2, 5 bases. This CDR3 has 17 residues. Germline V gene sequence: CDR1 SGHTA, CDR2 FQGNSA. Trimming removed 6 bases at V and 0 bases at J, with 18 bases between. Here the CDR3 DNA reads TGTGCCAGCAGTCCACGGACCAGGACTCGCTCCTACAATGAGCAGTTCTTC. It codes for CASSPRTRTRSYNEQFF. Complete variable domain (other parts from reference TRBV7-2 and TRBJ2-1): GAGVSQSPSNKVTEKGKDVELRCDPISGHTALYWYRQSLGQGLEFLIYFQGNSAPDKSGLPSDRFSAERTGGSVSTLTIQRTQQEDSAVYLCASSPRTRTRSYNEQFFGPGTRLTVL.

This clonotype has ten or more counts. This chain uses TRBV5-1 with TRBJ2-5; TRBD1 agrees at 7 bases. Germline CDR1 reads SGHRS; CDR2 reads YFSETQ. J lost 4 bases, V lost 1 base, and 10 bases had no gene match. This CDR3 spans 16 amino acids. The CDR3 bases are TGCGCCAGCAGCTTGAGACAGGGAACCTTTGGAGAGACCCAGTACTTC. Encoded protein: CASSLRQGTFGETQYF.

This clonotype was seen repeatedly, ten times or more. The rearrangement joins TRBV5-6 to TRBJ2-1, with D perhaps assigned TRBD1 or TRBD2 (6 bases each). The germline V gene has CDR1 SGHDT and CDR2 YYEEEE. This CDR3 contains 14 residues. The germline V and J ends were trimmed by 4 bases and 7 bases, with 15 bases remaining between them. The chain's CDR3 is CASSLRGVDNEQFF. The CDR3 DNA reads as TGTGCCAGCAGCCTGAGGGGGGTTGATAATGAGCAGTTCTTC. Supplemented by reference TRBV5-6 and TRBJ2-1, the full variable domain reads DAGVTQSPTHLIKTRGQQVTLRCSPKSGHDTVSWYQQALGQGPQFIFQYYEEEERQRGNFPDRFSGHQFPNYSSELNVNALLLGDSALYLCASSLRGVDNEQFFGPGTRLTVL.

This clonotype was counted a few times. The rearrangement links TRBV7-9 to TRBJ2-1; no firm D call. V was pared by 5 bases and J by 9 bases, with 11 bases between. CDR3 length: 12 residues. Germline lookup yields CDR1 SEHNR and CDR2 FQNEAQ (reference sequence). This CDR3 reads CASSLPAGEQFF. The CDR3 nucleotides are TGTGCCAGCAGCCTCCCTGCTGGTGAGCAGTTCTTC.

In its sample, this clonotype was seen many times. V usage is TRBV20-1 and J usage is TRBJ2-1; possibly TRBD1 or TRBD2 for D (5 bases each). Germline loops: CDR1 DFQATT, CDR2 SNEGSKA (reference sequence). There are 12 residues in the CDR3. V was clipped by 7 bases and J by 15 bases, with 22 bases between them. DNA for the CDR3: TGCAGTGTTCCTACCTTGGGGGTAGACGGGTTCTTC. Protein sequence: CSVPTLGVDGFF.

The chain has TRBV20-1 and TRBJ2-3; D not certain. The germline V and J ends were trimmed by 3 bases and 2 bases, with 9 bases remaining between them. CDR3 length: 13 residues. CDR1 is DFQATT and CDR2 is SNEGSKA in the germline V gene (reference sequence). In nucleotides, the CDR3 is TGCAGTGCTAGGTGGGCCACCACAGATACGCAGTATTTT. Residues: CSARWATTDTQYF.

This clonotype was counted many times. The CDR3 protein is CASSLGTGIDEQFF. The CDR3 DNA reads TGCGCCAGCAGCTTGGGGACAGGGATCGATGAGCAGTTCTTC. V gene TRBV5-1 combines with J gene TRBJ2-1, with TRBD1 matching 8 bases. This CDR3 has 14 residues. The germline gives CDR1 SGHRS, CDR2 YFSETQ. V shed 0 bases, J shed 8 bases, and the junction held 4 bases outside the gene matches.

The table lists this clonotype with a few counts. The chain couples TRBV7-2 to TRBJ2-1; D perhaps matches TRBD1 (5 bases). The germline V gene has CDR1 SGHTA and CDR2 FQGNSA. The ends were cut back, 2 bases at V and 4 bases at J, with 12 bases in the middle. The CDR3 has 15 amino acids. The CDR3 loop is CASSLRTSEYNEQFF. The CDR3 DNA follows: TGTGCCAGCAGCTTACGGACATCAGAGTACAATGAGCAGTTCTTC.